Listed here is a single T cell receptor (beta chain). Its matching antigen is unknown. This entry is derived from a study of neurological immune-mediated disorders. With 10-nucleotide random UMIs, 5'RACE was used to make the cDNA. Each CDR3 protein gets one entry after TCRdb re-called the 5' RACE reads with MiXCR. Of tens of thousands of distinct CDR3 sequences in the sample, about 14% were seen once. The CDR3 loop spans 15 amino acids. Per germline, CDR1 MNHNY and CDR2 SVGAGI (reference sequence). V was pared by 5 bases and J by 4 bases, with 7 bases of the junction left unmatched. Notes on the study in general: None of the CDR3 amino acid sequences of expanded clones were shared across subjects, and this suggested private repertoires in all groups.

The source is a woman in her forties or fifties in good health. The chain uses TRBV6-6 and TRBJ1-1, with 10 bases matching TRBD1. The sequenced sample was PBMCs. CDR3 in DNA: TGTGCCAGCAGTCTCTCCGGGACAGGGGTCACTGAAGCTTTCTTT. Translating gives CASSLSGTGVTEAFF.